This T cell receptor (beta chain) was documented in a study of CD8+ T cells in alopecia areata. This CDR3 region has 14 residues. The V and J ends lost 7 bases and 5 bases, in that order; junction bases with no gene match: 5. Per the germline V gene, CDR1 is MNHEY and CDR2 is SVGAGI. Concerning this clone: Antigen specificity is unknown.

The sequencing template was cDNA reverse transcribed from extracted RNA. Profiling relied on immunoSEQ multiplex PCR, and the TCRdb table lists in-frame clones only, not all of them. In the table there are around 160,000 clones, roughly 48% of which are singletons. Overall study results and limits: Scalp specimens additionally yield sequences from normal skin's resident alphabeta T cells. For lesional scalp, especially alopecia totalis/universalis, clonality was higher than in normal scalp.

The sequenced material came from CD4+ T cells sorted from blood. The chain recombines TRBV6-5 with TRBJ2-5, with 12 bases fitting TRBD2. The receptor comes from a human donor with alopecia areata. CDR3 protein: CASNRGTSGETQYF. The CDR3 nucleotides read TGTGCCAGCAATAGAGGGACTAGCGGGGAGACCCAGTACTTC.